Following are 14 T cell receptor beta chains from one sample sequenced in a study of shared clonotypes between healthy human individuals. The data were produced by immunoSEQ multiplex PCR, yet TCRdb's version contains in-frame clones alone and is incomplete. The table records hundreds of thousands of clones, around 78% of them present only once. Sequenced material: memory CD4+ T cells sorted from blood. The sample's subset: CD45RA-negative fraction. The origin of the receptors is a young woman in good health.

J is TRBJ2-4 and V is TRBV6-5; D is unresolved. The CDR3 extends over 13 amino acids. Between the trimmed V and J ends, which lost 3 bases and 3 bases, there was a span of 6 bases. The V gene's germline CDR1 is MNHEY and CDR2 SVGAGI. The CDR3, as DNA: TGTGCCAGCAGTTATGGGGACAAAAACATTCAGTACTTC. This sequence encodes CASSYGDKNIQYF.

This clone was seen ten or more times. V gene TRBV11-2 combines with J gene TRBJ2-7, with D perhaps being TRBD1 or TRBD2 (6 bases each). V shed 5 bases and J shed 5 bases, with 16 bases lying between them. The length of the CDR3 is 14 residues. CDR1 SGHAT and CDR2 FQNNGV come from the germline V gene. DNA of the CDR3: TGTGCCAGCAGCCGGGGGCAGGGGTGGGACGAGCAGTACTTC. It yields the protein CASSRGQGWDEQYF.

The CDR3 region has the DNA TGTGCCAGCAGCCAACGGGGGCAACAAGCCTCAAACATTCAGTACTTC. It specifies CASSQRGQQASNIQYF. The chain recombines TRBV5-7 with TRBJ2-4; D tentatively fits TRBD1 or TRBD2 (6 bases each). TRBV5-7 counts as an open reading frame of uncertain function. The CDR3 is made up of 16 amino acids. The germline V and J ends were trimmed by 4 bases and 6 bases, with 20 bases remaining between them.

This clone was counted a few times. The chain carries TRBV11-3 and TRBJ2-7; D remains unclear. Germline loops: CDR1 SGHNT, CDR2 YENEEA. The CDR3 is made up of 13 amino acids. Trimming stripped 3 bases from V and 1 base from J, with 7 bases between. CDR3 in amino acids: CASSFQESYEQYF. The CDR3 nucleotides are TGTGCCAGCAGCTTCCAAGAGTCCTACGAGCAGTACTTC.

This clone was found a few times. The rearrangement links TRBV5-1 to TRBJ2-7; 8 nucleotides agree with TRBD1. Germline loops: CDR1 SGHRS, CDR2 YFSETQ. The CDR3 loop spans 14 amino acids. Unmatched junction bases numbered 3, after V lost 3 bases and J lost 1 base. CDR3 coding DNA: TGCGCCAGCAGCTGGACAGGGCAATCCTACGAGCAGTACTTC. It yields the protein CASSWTGQSYEQYF.

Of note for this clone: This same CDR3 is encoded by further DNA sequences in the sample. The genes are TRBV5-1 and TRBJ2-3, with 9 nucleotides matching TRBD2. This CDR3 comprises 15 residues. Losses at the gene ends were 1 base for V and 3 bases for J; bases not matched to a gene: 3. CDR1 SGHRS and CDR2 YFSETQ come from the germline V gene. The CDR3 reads CASSLSGLATDTQYF. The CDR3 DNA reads TGCGCCAGCAGCTTGTCCGGACTAGCGACAGATACGCAGTATTTT.

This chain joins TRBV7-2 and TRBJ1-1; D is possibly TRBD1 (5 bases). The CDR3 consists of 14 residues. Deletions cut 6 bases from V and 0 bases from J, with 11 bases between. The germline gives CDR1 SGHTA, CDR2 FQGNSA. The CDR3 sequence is CASRSGRVNTEAFF. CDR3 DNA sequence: TGTGCCAGCAGGTCGGGCAGGGTGAACACTGAAGCTTTCTTT.

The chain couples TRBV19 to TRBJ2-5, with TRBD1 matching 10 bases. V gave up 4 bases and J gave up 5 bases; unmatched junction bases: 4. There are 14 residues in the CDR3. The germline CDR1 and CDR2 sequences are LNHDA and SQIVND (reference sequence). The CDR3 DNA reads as TGTGCCAGTAGTACCGGACAGGGGGTCGAGACCCAGTACTTC. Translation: CASSTGQGVETQYF. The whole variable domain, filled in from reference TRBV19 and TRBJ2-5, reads DGGITQSPKYLFRKEGQNVTLSCEQNLNHDAMYWYRQDPGQGLRLIYYSQIVNDFQKGDIAEGYSVSREKKESFPLTVTSAQKNPTAFYLCASSTGQGVETQYFGPGTRLLVL.

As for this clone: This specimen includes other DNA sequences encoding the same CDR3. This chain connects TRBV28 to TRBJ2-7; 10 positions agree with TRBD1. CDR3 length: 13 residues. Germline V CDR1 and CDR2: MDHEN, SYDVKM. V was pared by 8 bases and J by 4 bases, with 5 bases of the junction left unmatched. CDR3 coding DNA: TGTGCCAGCGGACCGGGACAGGGGTACGAGCAGTACTTC. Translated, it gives CASGPGQGYEQYF.

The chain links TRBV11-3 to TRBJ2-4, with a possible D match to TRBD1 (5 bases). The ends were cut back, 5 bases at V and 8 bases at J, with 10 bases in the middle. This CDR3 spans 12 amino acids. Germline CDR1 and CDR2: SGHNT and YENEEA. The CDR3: CASSPQGDIQYF. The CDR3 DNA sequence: TGTGCCAGCAGCCCACAAGGGGACATTCAGTACTTC.

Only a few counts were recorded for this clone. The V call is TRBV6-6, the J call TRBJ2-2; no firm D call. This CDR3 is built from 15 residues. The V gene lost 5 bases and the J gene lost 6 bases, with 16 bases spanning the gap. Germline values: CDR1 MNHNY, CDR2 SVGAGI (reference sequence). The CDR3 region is CASSSSDPLAGELFF. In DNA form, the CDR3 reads TGTGCCAGCAGTAGTAGTGACCCCTTGGCCGGGGAGCTGTTTTTT.

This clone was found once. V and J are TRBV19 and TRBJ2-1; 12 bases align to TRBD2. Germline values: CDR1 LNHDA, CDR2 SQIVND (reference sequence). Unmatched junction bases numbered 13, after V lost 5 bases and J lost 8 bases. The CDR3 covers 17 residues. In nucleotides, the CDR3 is TGTGCCAGTAGTTCCTCCGGACTAGCGGGAAGGGGCGATGAGCAGTTCTTC. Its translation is CASSSSGLAGRGDEQFF.

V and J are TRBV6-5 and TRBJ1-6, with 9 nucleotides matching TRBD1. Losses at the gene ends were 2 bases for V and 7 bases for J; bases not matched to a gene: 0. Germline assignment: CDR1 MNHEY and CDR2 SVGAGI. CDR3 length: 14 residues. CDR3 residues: CASSYGQGNSPLHF. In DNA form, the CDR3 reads TGTGCCAGCAGTTACGGACAGGGGAATTCACCCCTCCACTTT.

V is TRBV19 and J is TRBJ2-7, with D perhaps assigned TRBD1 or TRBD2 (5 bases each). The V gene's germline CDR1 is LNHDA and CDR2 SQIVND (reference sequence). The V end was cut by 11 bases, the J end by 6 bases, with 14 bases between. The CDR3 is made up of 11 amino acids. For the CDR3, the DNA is TGTGCCCGCCTGAGGGGATGCGAGCAGTACTTC. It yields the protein CARLRGCEQYF. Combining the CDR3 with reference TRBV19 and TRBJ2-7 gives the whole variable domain DGGITQSPKYLFRKEGQNVTLSCEQNLNHDAMYWYRQDPGQGLRLIYYSQIVNDFQKGDIAEGYSVSREKKESFPLTVTSAQKNPTAFYLCARLRGCEQYFGPGTRLTVT.